The sequence of this T cell receptor (beta chain) was determined in a study of shared clonotypes between healthy human individuals. Notes on this clone: Its cognate antigen is unknown.

Per germline, CDR1 MNHEY and CDR2 SVGAGI. The CDR3 covers 14 residues. V was cut by 6 bases and J by 0 bases, with 9 bases left in between. Findings and limits, study-wide: Researchers found naive subsets generally carried larger estimated richness than memory subsets. Represented diversity (both genetic and exposure-history) was limited by the small number of donors.

The repertoire was sequenced with immunoSEQ multiplex PCR; TCRdb's copy has only in-frame clones and lacks some. This repertoire shows millions of clones, around 94% found once; its top ten account for more than 0.12%. This TCR derives from a man between 18 and 29 years old in good health. The V and J genes are TRBV6-5 and TRBJ1-3; D possibly corresponds to TRBD1 (5 bases). The specimen was naive CD4+ T cells sorted from blood. The subset is: CD45RA+ positively selected. The CDR3 loop reads CASRRGGSGNTIYF. In DNA form, the CDR3 reads TGTGCCAGCAGACGGGGGGGCTCTGGAAACACCATATATTTT.